The next 2 T cell receptor beta chains were all read from a single sample in a study of molecular identifiers for immune sequencing clone quantification. TCRdb analysed the PCR reads with MiXCR anew, one entry per CDR3 protein. The data show just under 650,000 distinct CDR3 sequences, around 20% seen once. The sample was naive CD8+ T cells from blood, with Jurkat cell RNA spiked in. Subset indicated: FACS-sorted CD8+CD4-CCR7+CD45RA+ naive T cells. The source of these receptors is a human donor in good health. Some libraries in this study had Jurkat cell RNA spiked in.

The CDR3 region has the DNA TGCAGTGCTAGAGCCCCGGCCCAGGAGACCCAGTACTTC. Translated: CSARAPAQETQYF. The rearrangement links TRBV20-1 to TRBJ2-5; no firm D call. Trimming pared 1 base from V and 5 bases from J, leaving 11 bases between. This CDR3 spans 13 amino acids. Per germline, CDR1 DFQATT and CDR2 SNEGSKA (reference sequence).

This clonotype was recorded a few times. The chain's CDR3 is CSAPTGTGVYEQYF. In nucleotides, the CDR3 is TGCAGTGCTCCTACCGGGACAGGGGTCTACGAGCAGTACTTC. This chain links TRBV20-1 with TRBJ2-7; TRBD1 agrees at 10 bases. The CDR3 extends over 14 amino acids. V lost 5 bases to trimming and J lost 3 bases; unmatched junction nucleotides: 7. The germline V gene has CDR1 DFQATT and CDR2 SNEGSKA (reference sequence).